A selection of T cell receptor beta chains follows, all from one sample in a study of T cell responses to AZD1222 COVID-19 vaccine. The assay was immunoSEQ multiplex PCR, and TCRdb's table has in-frame clones only and misses some. Here the sample spans 100,000 to 150,000 clones, roughly 90% being singletons. The sequenced sample was peripheral blood, obtained on day 0 of AZD1222 vaccination. These receptors originate from an adult in good health. Each CDR3 is given with its conserved first and last residue. A D gene is named only where the DNA matches it firmly. Rows may omit the clone size; those that give it use once, few, many or a size class.

d_call: TRBD1
clone_size: .
v_call: TRBV28
j_call: TRBJ1-6
cdr3_aa: CASSRRTGGATSLHF
cdr3_nt: TGTGCCAGCAGTCGACGGACAGGGGGCGCGACATCCCTCCACTTT

d_call: TRBD1
clone_size: .
v_call: TRBV15
j_call: TRBJ1-6
cdr3_aa: CATSTRQGGSPLHF
cdr3_nt: TGTGCCACCAGCACCAGACAGGGGGGTTCACCCCTCCACTTT

d_call: .
clone_size: few
v_call: TRBV29-1
j_call: TRBJ2-3
cdr3_aa: CSIEGVTDTQYF
cdr3_nt: TGCAGCATTGAGGGCGTCACAGATACGCAGTATTTT

d_call: .
clone_size: .
v_call: TRBV27
j_call: TRBJ2-2
cdr3_aa: CASNFGTGNTGELFF
cdr3_nt: TGTGCCAGCAATTTCGGGACGGGAAACACCGGGGAGCTGTTTTTT

d_call: .
clone_size: .
v_call: TRBV30
j_call: TRBJ1-5
cdr3_aa: CAWRAQGNQPQHF
cdr3_nt: TGTGCCTGGAGGGCGCAGGGGAATCAGCCCCAGCATTTT

d_call: TRBD1
clone_size: .
v_call: TRBV24-1
j_call: TRBJ1-1
cdr3_aa: CATSDSGQINTEAFF
cdr3_nt: TGTGCCACCAGTGATTCGGGACAGATAAACACTGAAGCTTTCTTT

d_call: .
clone_size: .
v_call: TRBV11-2
j_call: TRBJ2-1
cdr3_aa: CASSFGLRYNEQFF
cdr3_nt: TGTGCCAGCAGCTTTGGACTACGTTACAATGAGCAGTTCTTC

d_call: .
clone_size: .
v_call: TRBV6-5
j_call: TRBJ1-5
cdr3_aa: CASGRGGFHQPQHF
cdr3_nt: TGTGCCAGCGGCCGAGGGGGGTTCCATCAGCCCCAGCATTTT

d_call: TRBD2
clone_size: .
v_call: TRBV2
j_call: TRBJ2-7
cdr3_aa: CASSVGASGGTGYEQYF
cdr3_nt: TGTGCCAGCAGTGTTGGTGCTAGCGGGGGGACGGGCTACGAGCAGTACTTC

d_call: .
clone_size: .
v_call: TRBV28
j_call: TRBJ1-2
cdr3_aa: CASSFPGGGYGYTF
cdr3_nt: TGTGCCAGCAGTTTTCCGGGGGGCGGCTATGGCTACACCTTC

d_call: TRBD1
clone_size: once
v_call: TRBV6-5
j_call: TRBJ2-7
cdr3_aa: CASRQGAGEQYF
cdr3_nt: TGTGCCAGCAGACAGGGGGCAGGTGAGCAGTACTTC

d_call: .
clone_size: .
v_call: TRBV11-2
j_call: TRBJ2-1
cdr3_aa: CASSLVRGPNNEQFF
cdr3_nt: TGTGCCAGCAGCTTAGTCCGCGGCCCGAACAATGAGCAGTTCTTC

d_call: TRBD1
clone_size: .
v_call: TRBV6-6
j_call: TRBJ1-3
cdr3_aa: CASSMGQGSGNTIYF
cdr3_nt: TGTGCCAGCAGTATGGGACAGGGCTCTGGAAACACCATATATTTT